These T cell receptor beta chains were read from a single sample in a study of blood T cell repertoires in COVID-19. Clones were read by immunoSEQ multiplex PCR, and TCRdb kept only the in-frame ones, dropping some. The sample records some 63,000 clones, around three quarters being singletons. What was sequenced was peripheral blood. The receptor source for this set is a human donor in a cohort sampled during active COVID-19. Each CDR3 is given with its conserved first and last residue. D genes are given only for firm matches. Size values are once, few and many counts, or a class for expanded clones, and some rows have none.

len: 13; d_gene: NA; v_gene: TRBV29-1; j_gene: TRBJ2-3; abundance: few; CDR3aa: CSLSGYSTDTQYF; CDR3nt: TGCAGCCTGAGCGGATATAGCACAGATACGCAGTATTTT
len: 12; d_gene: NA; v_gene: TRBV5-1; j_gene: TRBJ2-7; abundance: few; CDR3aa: CASSAEGNEQYF; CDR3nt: TGCGCCAGCAGCGCGGAGGGGAACGAGCAGTACTTC
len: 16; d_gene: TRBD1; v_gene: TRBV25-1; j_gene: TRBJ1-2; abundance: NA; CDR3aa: CASSDPKGQGASGYTF; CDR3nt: TGTGCCAGCAGTGACCCGAAGGGACAGGGGGCGAGTGGCTACACCTTC
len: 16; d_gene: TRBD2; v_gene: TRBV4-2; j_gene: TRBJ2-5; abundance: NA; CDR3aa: CASSLTGTSGQETQYF; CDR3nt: TGTGCCAGCAGCCTAACTGGGACTAGCGGTCAAGAGACCCAGTACTTC
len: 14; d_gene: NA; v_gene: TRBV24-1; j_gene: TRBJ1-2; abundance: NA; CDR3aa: CATSPGTKKGGYTF; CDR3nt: TGTGCCACCAGCCCCGGGACAAAGAAGGGTGGCTACACCTTC
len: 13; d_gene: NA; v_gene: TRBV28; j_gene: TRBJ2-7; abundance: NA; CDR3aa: CASSFRVPYEQYF; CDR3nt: TGTGCCAGCAGTTTCCGGGTGCCCTACGAGCAGTACTTC
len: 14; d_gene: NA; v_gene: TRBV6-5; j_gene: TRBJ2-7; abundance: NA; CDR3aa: CASSQPGGGNEQYF; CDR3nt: TGTGCCAGCAGTCAGCCTGGAGGTGGCAACGAGCAGTACTTC
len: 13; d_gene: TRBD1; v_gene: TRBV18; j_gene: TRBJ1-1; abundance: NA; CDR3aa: CASSSDRDTEAFF; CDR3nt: TGTGCCAGCTCCTCCGACAGGGACACTGAAGCTTTCTTT
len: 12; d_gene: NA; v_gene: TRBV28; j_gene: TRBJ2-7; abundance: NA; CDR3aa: CASRLSSYEQYF; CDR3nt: TGTGCCAGCAGGCTAAGCTCCTACGAGCAGTACTTC
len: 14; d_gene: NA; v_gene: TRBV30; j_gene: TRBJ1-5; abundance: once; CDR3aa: CAWSVGQGDQPQHF; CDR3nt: TGTGCCTGGAGTGTAGGGCAGGGCGATCAGCCCCAGCATTTT
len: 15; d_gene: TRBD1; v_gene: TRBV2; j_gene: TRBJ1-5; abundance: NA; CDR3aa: CASSQDRVSNQPQHF; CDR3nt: TGTGCCAGCAGTCAGGACAGGGTGAGCAATCAGCCCCAGCATTTT
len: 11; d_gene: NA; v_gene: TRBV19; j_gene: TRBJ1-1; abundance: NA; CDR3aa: CASRGGAEAFF; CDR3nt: TGTGCCAGTAGGGGAGGGGCTGAAGCTTTCTTT
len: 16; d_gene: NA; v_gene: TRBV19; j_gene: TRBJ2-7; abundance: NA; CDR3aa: CASLGRIGGGSYEQYF; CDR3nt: TGTGCCAGTCTTGGCAGGATCGGAGGCGGATCCTACGAGCAGTACTTC
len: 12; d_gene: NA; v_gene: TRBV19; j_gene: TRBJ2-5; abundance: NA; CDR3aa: CASSRTEETQYF; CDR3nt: TGTGCCAGTAGTCGGACAGAAGAGACCCAGTACTTC
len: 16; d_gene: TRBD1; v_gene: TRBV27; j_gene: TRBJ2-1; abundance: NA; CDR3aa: CASSRLQGARVNEQFF; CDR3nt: TGTGCCAGCAGTAGACTACAGGGGGCGAGGGTCAATGAGCAGTTCTTC
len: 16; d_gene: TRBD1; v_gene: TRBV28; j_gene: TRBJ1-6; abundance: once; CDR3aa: CASSFILGQGNSPLHF; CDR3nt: TGTGCCAGCAGTTTCATCCTGGGACAGGGTAATTCACCCCTCCACTTT
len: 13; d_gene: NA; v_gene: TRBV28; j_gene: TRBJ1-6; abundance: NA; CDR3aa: CASSYGEDSPLHF; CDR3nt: TGTGCCAGCAGTTACGGGGAGGATTCACCCCTCCACTTT
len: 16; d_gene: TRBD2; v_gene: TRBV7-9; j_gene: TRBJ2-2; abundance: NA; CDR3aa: CASSPGTSGRGGELFF; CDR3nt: TGTGCCAGCAGCCCTGGGACTAGCGGAAGAGGCGGGGAGCTGTTTTTT
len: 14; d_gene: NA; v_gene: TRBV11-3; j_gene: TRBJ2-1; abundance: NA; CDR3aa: CASSLSGLHNEQFF; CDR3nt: TGTGCCAGCAGCTTGTCGGGACTCCACAATGAGCAGTTCTTC
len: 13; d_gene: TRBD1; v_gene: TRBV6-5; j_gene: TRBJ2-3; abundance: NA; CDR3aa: CASTSTGGDTQYF; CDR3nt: TGTGCCAGCACCTCGACAGGGGGCGATACGCAGTATTTT
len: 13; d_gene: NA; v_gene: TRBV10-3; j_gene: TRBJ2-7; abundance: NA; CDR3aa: CAISADTSYEQYF; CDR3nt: TGTGCCATCAGTGCGGACACCTCCTACGAGCAGTACTTC
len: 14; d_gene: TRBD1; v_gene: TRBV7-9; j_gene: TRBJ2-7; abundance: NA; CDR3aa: CASSPGQGASEQYF; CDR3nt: TGTGCCAGCAGCCCGGGACAGGGGGCGAGTGAGCAGTACTTC
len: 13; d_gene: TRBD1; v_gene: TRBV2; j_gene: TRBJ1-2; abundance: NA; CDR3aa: CASIGTGNYGYTF; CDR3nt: TGTGCCAGCATAGGGACAGGCAATTATGGCTACACCTTC
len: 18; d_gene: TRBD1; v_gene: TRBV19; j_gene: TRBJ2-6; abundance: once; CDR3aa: CASSMGTGASSGANVLTF; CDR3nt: TGTGCCAGTAGTATGGGGACAGGGGCCTCCTCTGGGGCCAACGTCCTGACTTTC
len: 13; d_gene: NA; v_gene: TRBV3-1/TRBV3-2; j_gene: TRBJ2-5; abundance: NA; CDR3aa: CASSQASGETQYF; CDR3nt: TGTGCCAGCAGCCAGGCCAGCGGGGAGACCCAGTACTTC
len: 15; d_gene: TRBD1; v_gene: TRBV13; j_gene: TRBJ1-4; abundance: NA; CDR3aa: CASSVRGLGNEKLFF; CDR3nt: TGTGCCAGCAGCGTCAGGGGGCTGGGGAATGAAAAACTGTTTTTT
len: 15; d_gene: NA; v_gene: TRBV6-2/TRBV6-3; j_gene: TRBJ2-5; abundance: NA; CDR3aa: CASSNEQVYQETQYF; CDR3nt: TGTGCCAGCAGCAACGAACAGGTCTACCAAGAGACCCAGTACTTC
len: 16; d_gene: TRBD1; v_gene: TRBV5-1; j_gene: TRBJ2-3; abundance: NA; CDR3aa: CASSLTGGVGTDTQYF; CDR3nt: TGCGCCAGCAGCTTAACAGGGGGCGTCGGCACAGATACGCAGTATTTT
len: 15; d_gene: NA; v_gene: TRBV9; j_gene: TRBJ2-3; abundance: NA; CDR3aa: CASSVSSTSTDTQYF; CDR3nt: TGTGCCAGCAGCGTATCCTCGACTAGCACAGATACGCAGTATTTT
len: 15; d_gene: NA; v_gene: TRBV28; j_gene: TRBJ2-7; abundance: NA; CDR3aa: CASLLGRDFGDEQYF; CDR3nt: TGTGCCAGCCTTCTGGGGCGGGACTTTGGCGACGAGCAGTACTTC